What follows describes a single T cell receptor beta chain. Its cognate antigen is unknown. RNA transcripts were the source from which TCR beta CDR3 regions were amplified. RT-PCR in the first round used HTBI primers; a second-round multiplex PCR followed. From the multiplex PCR reads, TCRdb called clonotypes with MiXCR, one entry per CDR3 protein. The sample contains hundreds of thousands of distinct CDR3 sequences, 22% of which appear only once. These data originate in a study of Graves' ophthalmopathy and Graves' hyperthyroidism. Study-wide results and caveats: Most expanded thyroid clonotypes above 0.001 frequency also appeared in blood.

The CDR3 spans 15 residues. The V and J ends lost 0 bases and 3 bases respectively, with 12 bases between them. Germline assignment: CDR1 KGHSH and CDR2 LQKENI. This receptor was identified in a woman younger than 35 with stable Graves' hyperthyroidism. Some clones in this sample may be carry-over from other donors' samples. What was sequenced was peripheral blood. The chain recombines TRBV18 with TRBJ2-7, with a possible D match to TRBD1 (5 bases). The CDR3 nucleotides are TGTGCCAGCTCACCACCAGGGTCGACAGACTACGAGCAGTACTTC. It translates to CASSPPGSTDYEQYF.